These 20 T cell receptor beta chains share one sample of origin, sequenced in a study of blood T cell repertoires in COVID-19. TCRdb's table, derived via immunoSEQ multiplex PCR, lists solely in-frame clones and lacks some. In the table there are 290,000 or so clones, approximately 80% of which are singletons. Sequenced material: PBMCs or T cells enriched from blood (not recorded which). The source is a man between 35 and 55 years old who had been exposed to COVID-19.

The chain couples TRBV5-1 to TRBJ1-1; unclear D gene. This CDR3 comprises 14 residues. Germline V gene data show CDR1 as SGHRS and CDR2 as YFSETQ. Deletions cut 3 bases from V and 5 bases from J, with 14 bases between. The CDR3 bases are TGCGCCAGCAGCTCCTTGGTTGGAGGTACTGAAGCTTTCTTT. This encodes CASSSLVGGTEAFF.

The chain links TRBV30 to TRBJ2-7; 13 bases fit TRBD2. CDR3 length: 15 residues. Germline CDR1 is GTSNPN and CDR2 is SVGIG (reference sequence). Germline trimming cut 0 bases from V and 7 bases from J; bases unmatched to any gene: 6. Written as DNA, the CDR3 is TGTGCCTGGAGTGTACCGGGACTAGCGGGATCGGAGCAGTACTTC. Its translation is CAWSVPGLAGSEQYF. Supplemented by reference TRBV30 and TRBJ2-7, the full variable domain reads SQTIHQWPATLVQPVGSPLSLECTVEGTSNPNLYWYRQAAGRGLQLLFYSVGIGQISSEVPQNLSASRPQDRQFILSSKKLLLSDSGFYLCAWSVPGLAGSEQYFGPGTRLTVT.

The chain employs TRBV6-5 and TRBJ1-4; 9 bases map to TRBD1. Germline CDR1 reads MNHEY; CDR2 reads SVGAGI. V lost 6 bases and J lost 8; bases outside the gene matches: 10. The CDR3 loop spans 15 amino acids. For the CDR3, the DNA is TGTGCCAGCAGATTCGGGGACAGGGTAGGGGAAAAACTGTTTTTT. It codes for CASRFGDRVGEKLFF.

The chain combines TRBV9 with TRBJ2-1; TRBD2 might be the D (7 bases). V shed 3 bases and J shed 8 bases, with 21 bases lying between them. Germline V gives CDR1 SGDLS, CDR2 YYNGEE. The CDR3 sequence is 16 residues long. The CDR3 is CASSDDRTGGADEQFF. In DNA form, the CDR3 reads TGTGCCAGCAGCGACGACAGGACGGGAGGAGCGGATGAGCAGTTCTTC.

The chain recombines TRBV19 with TRBJ1-2, with TRBD1 as a possible D gene (6 bases). Germline CDR1 is LNHDA and CDR2 is SQIVND (reference sequence). CDR3 length: 16 residues. Deletions cut 7 bases from V and 0 bases from J, with 18 bases between. The CDR3: CASTDSGTPTNYGYTF. CDR3 nucleotide sequence: TGTGCCAGTACCGATTCCGGGACACCTACTAACTATGGCTACACCTTC.

In its sample, this clone was seen once. The chain uses TRBV5-1 and TRBJ2-1; D is possibly TRBD2 (6 bases). Trimming took 0 bases from V and 8 from J, leaving 12 bases between them. The CDR3 contains 14 residues. Germline V gene data show CDR1 as SGHRS and CDR2 as YFSETQ. The CDR3 nucleotides read TGCGCCAGCAGCTTGGCCCGGTGGGAGGATGAGCAGTTCTTC. Protein: CASSLARWEDEQFF.

The chain has TRBV2 and TRBJ1-2; D may be TRBD1 (6 bases). This CDR3 spans 13 amino acids. V was cut by 6 bases and J by 8 bases, with 16 bases left in between. Per the germline V gene, CDR1 is SNHLY and CDR2 is FYNNEI. CDR3 protein: CASRYRVVWGYTF. Written as DNA, the CDR3 is TGTGCCAGCAGGTACAGGGTCGTCTGGGGCTACACCTTC.

This clone was counted between two and nine times. The genes are TRBV5-1 and TRBJ2-1, with TRBD2 matching over 8 bases. Unmatched junction bases numbered 7, after V lost 4 bases and J lost 4 bases. The germline CDR1 and CDR2 sequences are SGHRS and YFSETQ. The CDR3 totals 15 residues. In DNA form, the CDR3 reads TGCGCCAGCAGCCGGTCGGGAGGGGCGTACAATGAGCAGTTCTTC. Its translation is CASSRSGGAYNEQFF.

The chain has TRBV15 and TRBJ1-3; unclear D gene. V lost 3 bases and J lost 8, with 8 bases in between. The CDR3 runs 12 residues. Germline CDR1 is LNHNV and CDR2 is YYDKDF (reference sequence). This CDR3 is CATSSDRDTIYF. CDR3 sequence (DNA): TGTGCCACCAGCAGTGATCGAGACACCATATATTTT.

This clone was picked up many times. The chain is built from TRBV11-3 and TRBJ2-7, with 12 bases that match TRBD1. The CDR3 spans 13 residues. The J segment lost 7 bases and the V segment lost 9 bases, leaving 7 bases of the junction unmatched. Per germline, CDR1 SGHNT and CDR2 YENEEA. DNA of the CDR3: TGTGCCAGTCCGGGACAGGGGGCTTTTGAGCAGTACTTC. Its translation: CASPGQGAFEQYF.

This chain uses TRBV7-8 with TRBJ2-4; TRBD2 aligns across 11 bases. Germline CDR1 and CDR2: SGHVS and FQNEAQ. This CDR3 is 14 amino acids long. V lost 5 bases and J lost 8; bases outside the gene matches: 5. The CDR3 spells CASSETSGTDIQYF. The CDR3 nucleotides are TGTGCCAGCAGCGAGACTAGCGGGACGGACATTCAGTACTTC.

The chain couples TRBV2 to TRBJ1-5, with 7 bases lining up with TRBD1. The trim removed 6 bases at V and 7 bases at J, leaving 9 bases unmatched. Germline V CDR1 and CDR2: SNHLY, FYNNEI. CDR3 length: 14 residues. CDR3 region: CASRMTGLGQPQHF. CDR3 DNA sequence: TGTGCCAGCAGGATGACAGGGTTAGGACAGCCCCAGCATTTT. Based on the CDR3 plus reference TRBV2 and TRBJ1-5, the full variable domain is EPEVTQTPSHQVTQMGQEVILRCVPISNHLYFYWYRQILGQKVEFLVSFYNNEISEKSEIFDDQFSVERPDGSNFTLKIRSTKLEDSAMYFCASRMTGLGQPQHFGDGTRLSIL.

DNA for the CDR3: TGCGCCAGCAGCTACCGCGGAGCCTCTGGAAACACCATATATTTT. It encodes CASSYRGASGNTIYF. This chain uses TRBV5-1 with TRBJ1-3; D is ambiguous. V was trimmed by 3 bases and J by 0 bases, leaving 10 bases between them. CDR1 and CDR2 (germline): SGHRS, YFSETQ. This CDR3 is 15 amino acids long.

Only a few counts were recorded for this clone. J is TRBJ1-6 and V is TRBV2; 7 nucleotides line up with TRBD1. The CDR3 has 15 amino acids. Germline values: CDR1 SNHLY, CDR2 FYNNEI. Trimming took 5 bases from V and 9 from J; bases not matched to a gene: 10. DNA of the CDR3: TGTGCCAGCAGTTCGCGGGAGGGGGCTCGTTCACCCCTCCACTTT. The encoded protein is CASSSREGARSPLHF.

V and J are TRBV2 and TRBJ1-1, with D hard to call. Germline lookup yields CDR1 SNHLY and CDR2 FYNNEI. CDR3 length: 13 amino acids. Trimming removed 4 bases at V and 6 bases at J, with 12 bases between. As DNA, the CDR3 is TGTGCCAGCAGTGCCGAAGGGAGGGCTGAAGCTTTCTTT. Its protein is CASSAEGRAEAFF.

Remarks on this clone: This same CDR3 is encoded by further DNA sequences in the sample. V is TRBV6-5 and J is TRBJ1-5, with 7 bases fitting TRBD1. The CDR3 is made up of 13 amino acids. CDR1 and CDR2 (germline): MNHEY, SVGAGI. V was pared by 6 bases and J by 5 bases, with 4 bases of the junction left unmatched. In DNA form, the CDR3 reads TGTGCCAGCAGACAGGGGTTGGATCAGCCCCAGCATTTT. Amino acid sequence: CASRQGLDQPQHF.

This clone is a singleton in its sample. J is TRBJ2-5 and V is TRBV7-9; 7 positions agree with TRBD2. Trimming at V came to 5 bases and at J to 7 bases, leaving 1 base not matched to a gene. Germline CDR1 is SEHNR and CDR2 is FQNEAQ (reference sequence). CDR3 length: 11 residues. The CDR3 DNA follows: TGTGCCAGCAGCACGGGAGGGACCCAGTACTTC. This translates into CASSTGGTQYF. The whole variable domain, remainder taken from reference TRBV7-9 and TRBJ2-5, is DTGVSQNPRHKITKRGQNVTFRCDPISEHNRLYWYRQTLGQGPEFLTYFQNEAQLEKSRLLSDRFSAERPKGSFSTLEIQRTEQGDSAMYLCASSTGGTQYFGPGTRLLVL.

DNA for the CDR3: TGTGCCAGCAGTGAGGGACAGGGGGCCTCCTACGAGCAGTACTTC. Translation gives CASSEGQGASYEQYF. The gene calls are TRBV6-1 and TRBJ2-7; TRBD1 agrees at 12 bases. This CDR3 has 15 residues. V dropped 3 bases and J dropped 0; count of bases not matched to a gene: 0. Germline V gene lookup returns CDR1 MNHNS and CDR2 SASEGT.

The CDR3 region is CAGDRDNGYEQYF. The CDR3, as DNA: TGTGCCGGAGACCGGGACAACGGGTACGAGCAGTACTTC. J is TRBJ2-7 and V is TRBV2; TRBD1 is a possible D gene (6 bases). The CDR3 is 13 residues long. Germline values: CDR1 SNHLY, CDR2 FYNNEI. With 11 bases removed from V and 4 bases from J, the gap between germline ends came to 18 bases.

V usage is TRBV5-6 and J usage is TRBJ2-3; 13 bases match TRBD2. Germline V gene sequence: CDR1 SGHDT, CDR2 YYEEEE. Trimming took 2 bases from V and 2 from J; bases not matched to a gene: 11. The CDR3 loop spans 19 amino acids. Here the CDR3 reads CASSLTTSGRISNTDTQYF. The CDR3 DNA follows: TGTGCCAGCAGCTTAACGACTAGCGGGAGGATTAGTAACACAGATACGCAGTATTTT.